Reported below is one T cell receptor beta chain. The antigen is unknown. The V gene's germline CDR1 is GTSNPN and CDR2 SVGIG (reference sequence). CDR3 size: 13 residues. V lost 1 base and J lost 11, with 15 bases in between. The sample originates from a study of Tregs in tolerant kidney transplant recipients. Study outcomes and limitations: Validation in larger populations is needed because few patients were studied. Expanding Tregs on activated donor B cells appeared to best identify donor-specific TCRbeta clones.

Unstimulated regulatory T cells (CD4+CD25+CD127-), CD4+CD25- non-regulatory cells, CD4 and CD8 cells were FACS-sorted from thawed PBMCs. TCRdb keeps only in-frame clones here, not all; method: immunoSEQ multiplex PCR. The profile covers 200,000 to 300,000 clones, with roughly 80% appearing a single time and over 0.5% taken by the ten largest. This TCR was sampled from a human donor in good health. Source material: CD4+ T cells from blood. The V call is TRBV30, the J call TRBJ1-5; maybe TRBD1 (5 bases). CDR3 in amino acids: CAWSAGVGGAQHF. CDR3 DNA: TGTGCCTGGAGTGCGGGGGTTGGGGGGGCCCAGCATTTT.